The 13 T cell receptor beta chains below come from one sample, sequenced in a study of Ad26.COV2.S vaccination and SARS-CoV-2 variants. Treatment of the sample: some 19 received Ad26.COV2.S at low or high dose, single or two shots; 5 received placebo; per-sample allocation not given. Following the first vaccine or placebo injection, samples were taken on day 63. TCRdb keeps only in-frame clones here, not all; method: immunoSEQ multiplex PCR. The top ten clones hold more than 7% of a sample with roughly 410,000 clones, roughly four fifths of them seen once. The material sequenced was peripheral blood, taken in a trial of Ad26.COV2.S vaccine versus placebo. The receptors originated from a person aged 18-65 years who received the Ad26.COV2.S COVID-19 vaccine or a placebo.

The chain is built from TRBV28 and TRBJ1-1, with TRBD1 matching over 8 bases. Per the germline V gene, CDR1 is MDHEN and CDR2 is SYDVKM. The J segment lost 5 bases and the V segment lost 5 bases, leaving 13 bases of the junction unmatched. This CDR3 is 16 amino acids long. The CDR3 sequence is CASSHPSDRERTEAFF. The CDR3 DNA reads TGTGCCAGCAGTCACCCCTCGGACAGGGAGAGAACTGAAGCTTTCTTT.

The gene calls are TRBV7-2 and TRBJ1-4; 7 nucleotides match TRBD1. The CDR3 runs to 17 residues. J lost 5 bases, V lost 1 base, and 10 bases had no gene match. Germline assignment: CDR1 SGHTA and CDR2 FQGNSA. CDR3 amino acids: CASSLGRLRQGNEKLFF. CDR3 coding DNA: TGTGCCAGCAGCTTAGGGAGGCTCCGACAGGGAAATGAAAAACTGTTTTTT.

This chain links TRBV5-1 with TRBJ1-5; weak D call: TRBD1 (5 bases). The V end was cut by 2 bases, the J end by 6 bases, with 24 bases between. The CDR3 loop spans 18 amino acids. Germline V lookup: CDR1 SGHRS, CDR2 YFSETQ. CDR3 loop: CASSFGGKKPTPFQPQHF. In nucleotides, the CDR3 is TGCGCCAGCAGCTTTGGGGGGAAAAAGCCAACACCCTTTCAGCCCCAGCATTTT.

The sample holds a few counts of this clone. This chain links TRBV25-1 with TRBJ1-5, with 10 positions matching TRBD1. The germline V gene encodes CDR1 MGHDK and CDR2 SYGVNS. CDR3 size: 16 residues. Unmatched junction bases numbered 9, after V lost 3 bases and J lost 7 bases. The CDR3 spells CASSEVTGGVEQPQHF. CDR3 DNA: TGTGCCAGCAGTGAGGTGACAGGGGGCGTTGAACAGCCCCAGCATTTT.

Only one count was recorded for this clone. CDR3 protein: CASTTPNYGYTF. The CDR3 DNA is TGTGCCAGCACGACCCCAAACTATGGCTACACCTTC. The chain links TRBV19 to TRBJ1-2; D unresolved. Per the germline V gene, CDR1 is LNHDA and CDR2 is SQIVND (reference sequence). V was cut by 9 bases and J by 2 bases, with 10 bases left in between. The CDR3 consists of 12 residues.

This clone has only a few counts. The chain employs TRBV29-1 and TRBJ1-5; 8 nucleotides line up with TRBD1. Germline CDR1 and CDR2: SQVTM and ANQGSEA. The CDR3 is 13 amino acids. J lost 4 bases, V lost 7 bases, and 6 bases had no gene match. The CDR3 is CSAGQGANQPQHF. The DNA of the CDR3 is TGCAGCGCCGGACAGGGAGCTAATCAGCCCCAGCATTTT.

The chain carries TRBV19 and TRBJ1-1; 7 bases fit TRBD1. J was trimmed by 7 bases and V by 4 bases; bases with no gene match: 12. CDR3 size: 15 residues. The V gene's germline CDR1 is LNHDA and CDR2 SQIVND (reference sequence). The CDR3 loop reads CASSTLGTRDSEAFF. CDR3 coding DNA: TGTGCCAGTAGTACACTAGGGACTCGGGACAGTGAAGCTTTCTTT.

The J gene is TRBJ1-2, the V gene TRBV6-5, with D uncertain. CDR3 length: 13 amino acids. V shed 2 bases and J shed 7 bases, with 11 bases lying between them. Per germline, CDR1 MNHEY and CDR2 SVGAGI. The DNA for the CDR3 is TGTGCCAGCAGTTACCTGGGGAGGTCTGGCTACACCTTC. Its protein is CASSYLGRSGYTF.

The chain uses TRBV4-1 and TRBJ2-1; D not certain. The CDR3 length is 16 residues. CDR1 and CDR2 (germline): MGHRA, YSYEKL. The germline V and J ends were trimmed by 0 bases and 6 bases, with 15 bases remaining between them. The CDR3 sequence: CASSQDRVGLRNEQFF. The DNA for the CDR3 is TGCGCCAGCAGCCAAGATCGGGTGGGCCTCCGCAATGAGCAGTTCTTC.

The rearrangement links TRBV10-3 to TRBJ2-2; either TRBD1 or TRBD2 may supply D (6 bases each). The germline gives CDR1 ENHRY, CDR2 SYGVKD. V was shortened by 2 bases and J by 1 base, with 20 bases between the two germline ends. The CDR3 has 19 residues. The CDR3 spells CAISEPLGLGGVNTGELFF. The CDR3 nucleotides are TGTGCCATCAGTGAGCCCCTCGGGTTGGGGGGCGTGAACACCGGGGAGCTGTTTTTT.

The gene calls are TRBV5-6 and TRBJ1-4; TRBD1 might be the D (5 bases). Trimming stripped 4 bases from V and 0 bases from J, with 16 bases between. The CDR3 runs 17 residues. CDR1 is SGHDT and CDR2 is YYEEEE in the germline V gene. CDR3 sequence: CASSVGPYLATNEKLFF. DNA of the CDR3: TGTGCCAGCAGCGTGGGACCCTATCTGGCAACTAATGAAAAACTGTTTTTT.

The genes are TRBV30 and TRBJ1-5, with 9 positions matching TRBD1. The trim removed 5 bases at V and 2 bases at J, leaving 10 bases unmatched. The CDR3 has 16 residues. Germline V gene data show CDR1 as GTSNPN and CDR2 as SVGIG (reference sequence). Written as DNA, the CDR3 is TGTGCCTGGGGGGACAGGGCTCGTCAGGGCAATCAGCCCCAGCATTTT. It translates to CAWGDRARQGNQPQHF. Combining the CDR3 with reference TRBV30 and TRBJ1-5 gives the whole variable domain SQTIHQWPATLVQPVGSPLSLECTVEGTSNPNLYWYRQAAGRGLQLLFYSVGIGQISSEVPQNLSASRPQDRQFILSSKKLLLSDSGFYLCAWGDRARQGNQPQHFGDGTRLSIL.

V usage is TRBV19 and J usage is TRBJ1-3; 7 bases are shared with TRBD1. Losses at the gene ends were 3 bases for V and 8 bases for J; bases not matched to a gene: 10. The CDR3 loop spans 15 amino acids. The germline V gene has CDR1 LNHDA and CDR2 SQIVND (reference sequence). CDR3 residues: CASSIPSQGGDTIYF. The CDR3 DNA follows: TGTGCCAGTAGTATCCCCTCGCAGGGGGGAGACACCATATATTTT.